This T cell receptor beta chain appears in the sequencing data of a study of T-cell memory formation after mild COVID-19 (TCRdb year 2021). With regard to the full study: TCR sequence clusters from the two donors were found to be largely donor specific. The cohort was made up of two young adult volunteers, one female and one male, who were previously healthy. In a couple of donors, T-cell clones that expanded and contracted after mild COVID-19 were tracked by sequencing TCRalpha and TCRbeta repertoires over time.

Spanning cysteine to phenylalanine, the CDR3 consists of 13 amino acids. CDR3 DNA only is kept here, 39 bases in frame from base 1. Trimming removed 1 base from V and 8 bases from J, leaving 6 bases between the germline ends. Via the germline V gene, CDR1 is LGHNA and CDR2 YSLEER. Sequencing was performed on an Illumina NovaSeq 6000. Using 5'RACE with constant-segment primers, TCRalpha and TCRbeta cDNA libraries were constructed, with sample barcodes and unique molecular identifiers added in the process. RNA was extracted from every sample with Trizol reagent. Library amplification was performed in two PCR steps, and a second sample barcode and Illumina TruSeq adapters were introduced in the second step. Sequencing of the libraries was done on an Illumina NovaSeq, producing 2 x 150 bp paired-end reads. Per the authors' processing: Reads were demultiplexed and collapsed into UMI-guided consensus sequences with migec v1.2.7. Using mixcr v2.1.11, UMI consensuses were aligned to TRA and TRB V and J templates and then assembled into clonotypes. Clonotypes were classified as expanded or contracted when called significant by both edgeR and NoisET, with noise models trained on biological replicates. edgeR calls used a false discovery rate-adjusted p below 0.01 and a log2 fold-change threshold of 1. As an exploratory analysis of dynamics, PCA with hierarchical clustering was applied to max-normalized trajectories of the 1000 most abundant clonotypes. Separately sequenced CD4+ and CD8+ repertoires were used to assign a CD4 or CD8 phenotype to each responding clone. TCRdb took the public reads, trimmed them with fastp at Q25, ran MiXCR for clone calling and kept in-frame beta chains. One record per CDR3 amino acid sequence lists the most common genes and DNA. TCRdb, not the original authors, processed these V and J calls. The sample includes about 190,000 distinct CDR3 sequences, with around 19% observed a single time. The top ten hold roughly 2.6% of the sample.

PBMCs were isolated by Ficoll-Paque density gradient centrifugation. The paper's findings and limits, for the study overall: Contracting CD4+ clones were located mainly in the CM and EM memory subsets, whereas CD8+ clones were found to be enriched in EMRA. The study covered only two mild cases, and larger cohorts including severe cases with pre-infection samples were considered necessary. Clones that contracted from day 15 to 85 showed balanced CD4/CD8 phenotypes, whereas a second wave of clones that expanded from day 15 to 37 leaned towards CD4+. The detection of some responding clones in pre-infection memory suggests that pre-existing cross-reactive memory T cells joined the SARS-CoV-2 response. Whether the second-wave clones peaking on day 37 were SARS-CoV-2 specific was not confirmed.

As to this clonotype: The antigen it binds to is not known. The input lacks base qualities; no much larger clone sits a single base away.

The sample was PBMCs or a T cell subset sorted from them (not recorded which). In this chain, TRBV4-3 is recombined with TRBJ1-6, with no D gene named confidently. This TCR was recovered from an adult woman who had mild COVID-19 (a few samples of this study predate the infection). The sample titles of this study are shuffled in the database, so cell type and time point are left out; the donor was told from shared clones. Here is the DNA: TGCGCCAGCAGCCAAGGGAGGGATTCACCCCTCCACTTT. The translation is CASSQGRDSPLHF.